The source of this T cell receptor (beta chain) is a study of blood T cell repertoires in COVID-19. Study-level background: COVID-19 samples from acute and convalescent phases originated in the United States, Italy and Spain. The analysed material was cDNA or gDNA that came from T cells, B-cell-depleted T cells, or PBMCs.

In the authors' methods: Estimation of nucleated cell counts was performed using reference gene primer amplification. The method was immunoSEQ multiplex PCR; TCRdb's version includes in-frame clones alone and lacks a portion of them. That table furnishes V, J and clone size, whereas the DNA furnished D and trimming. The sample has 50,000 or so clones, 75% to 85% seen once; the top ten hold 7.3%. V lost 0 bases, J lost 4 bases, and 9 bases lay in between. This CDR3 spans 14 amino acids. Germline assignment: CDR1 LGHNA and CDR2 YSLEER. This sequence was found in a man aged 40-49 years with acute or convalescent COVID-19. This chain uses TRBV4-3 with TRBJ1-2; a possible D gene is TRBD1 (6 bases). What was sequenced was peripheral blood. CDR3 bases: TGCGCCAGCAGCCAAGAACGGACAGTCTATGGCTACACCTTC. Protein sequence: CASSQERTVYGYTF.